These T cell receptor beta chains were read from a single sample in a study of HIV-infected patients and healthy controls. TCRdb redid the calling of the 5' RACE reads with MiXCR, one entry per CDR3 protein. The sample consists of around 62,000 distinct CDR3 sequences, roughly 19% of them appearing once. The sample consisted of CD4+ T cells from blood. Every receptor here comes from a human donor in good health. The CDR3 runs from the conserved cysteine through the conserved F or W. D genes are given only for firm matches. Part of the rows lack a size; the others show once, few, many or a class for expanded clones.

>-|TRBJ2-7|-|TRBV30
CAWSVGPTTYEQYF
TGTGCCTGGAGTGTAGGACCCACAACCTACGAGCAGTACTTC
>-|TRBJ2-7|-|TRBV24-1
CATSDLVSYEQYF
TGTGCCACCAGTGATTTGGTTAGCTACGAGCAGTACTTC
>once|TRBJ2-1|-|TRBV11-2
CASSLRAGDEQFF
TGTGCCAGCAGCTTGCGTGCTGGGGATGAGCAGTTCTTC
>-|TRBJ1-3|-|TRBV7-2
CATCRGVGNTIYF
TGTGCCACCTGTAGGGGGGTTGGAAACACCATATATTTT
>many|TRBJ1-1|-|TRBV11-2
CASSLPLAGFTEAFF
TGTGCCAGCAGCTTACCCTTGGCAGGGTTCACTGAAGCTTTCTTT
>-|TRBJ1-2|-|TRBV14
CASSQQGLYGYTF
TGTGCCAGCAGCCAACAAGGCCTCTATGGCTACACCTTC
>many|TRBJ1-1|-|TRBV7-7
CASSLSKNTEAFF
TGTGCTAGCAGCTTAAGCAAGAACACTGAAGCTTTCTTT
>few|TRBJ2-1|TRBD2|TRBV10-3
CAISPHAGEWNEQFF
TGTGCCATCAGTCCCCACGCGGGAGAATGGAATGAGCAGTTCTTC
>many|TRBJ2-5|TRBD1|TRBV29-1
CSVEKDRAAETQYF
TGCAGCGTTGAGAAAGACAGGGCCGCGGAGACCCAGTACTTC
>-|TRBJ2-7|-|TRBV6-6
CASILDSGAYEQYF
TGTGCCAGCATCCTGGACTCGGGGGCCTACGAGCAGTACTTC
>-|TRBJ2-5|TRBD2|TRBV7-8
CASSLRRAGGQETQYF
TGTGCCAGCAGCTTAAGGAGGGCGGGGGGGCAAGAGACCCAGTACTTC
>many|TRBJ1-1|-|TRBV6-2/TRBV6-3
CASSGPGTFF
TGTGCCAGCAGTGGACCTGGAACTTTCTTT
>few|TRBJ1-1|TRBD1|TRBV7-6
CASSAKTGGDTEAFF
TGTGCCAGCAGCGCGAAGACAGGGGGGGACACTGAAGCTTTCTTT
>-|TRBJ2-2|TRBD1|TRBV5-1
CASSLRDRRNTGELFF
TGCGCCAGCAGCCTCCGGGACAGGAGGAACACCGGGGAGCTGTTTTTT
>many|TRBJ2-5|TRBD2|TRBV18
CASSPPGLAGGSQETQYF
TGTGCCAGCTCACCCCCGGGACTAGCGGGGGGGTCCCAAGAGACCCAGTACTTC
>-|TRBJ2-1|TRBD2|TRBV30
CAWRGSSGSGEQFF
TGTGCCTGGAGGGGTAGTAGCGGGAGTGGTGAGCAGTTCTTC
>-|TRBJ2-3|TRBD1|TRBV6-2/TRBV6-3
CASSDTGTATDTQYF
TGTGCCAGCAGTGATACCGGGACAGCCACAGATACGCAGTATTTT
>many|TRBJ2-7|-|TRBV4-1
CASSQAPLYEQYF
TGCGCCAGCAGCCAAGCGCCTCTCTACGAGCAGTACTTC
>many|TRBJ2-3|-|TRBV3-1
CASSQVTSTDTQYF
TGTGCCAGCAGCCAAGTGACTAGCACAGATACGCAGTATTTT
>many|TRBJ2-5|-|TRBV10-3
CAISESRQDQETQYF
TGTGCCATCAGTGAGTCCCGACAGGACCAAGAGACCCAGTACTTC
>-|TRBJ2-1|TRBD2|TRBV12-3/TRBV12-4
CASSPQRGADEQFF
TGTGCCAGCAGTCCCCAGCGGGGGGCGGATGAGCAGTTCTTC
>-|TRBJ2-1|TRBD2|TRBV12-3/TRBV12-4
CASSLPRRLAGVNEQFF
TGTGCCAGCAGTTTACCCAGGCGGCTAGCGGGAGTCAATGAGCAGTTCTTC
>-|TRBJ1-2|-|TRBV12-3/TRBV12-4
CASSVQGPYGYTF
TGTGCCAGCAGTGTACAGGGCCCCTATGGCTACACCTTC
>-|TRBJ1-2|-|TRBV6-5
CASSQDRSNYGYTF
TGTGCCAGCAGTCAAGACAGATCTAACTATGGCTACACCTTC
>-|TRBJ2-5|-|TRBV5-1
CASSLLPAGPVQETQYF
TGCGCCAGCAGCTTGCTTCCTGCAGGGCCCGTCCAAGAGACCCAGTACTTC
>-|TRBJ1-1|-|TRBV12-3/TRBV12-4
CASSKQVGNTEAFF
TGTGCCAGCAGCAAACAGGTGGGGAACACTGAAGCTTTCTTT
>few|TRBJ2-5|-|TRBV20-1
CSASRRAATQETQYF
TGCAGTGCTAGTCGGCGAGCGGCCACCCAAGAGACCCAGTACTTC
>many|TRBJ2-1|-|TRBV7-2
CASSSFSTVNNEQFF
TGTGCCAGCAGCTCGTTTTCGACGGTGAACAATGAGCAGTTCTTC
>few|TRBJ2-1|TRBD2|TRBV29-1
CSHPAGTSGRARSNEQFF
TGCAGCCACCCGGCCGGGACTAGCGGGAGGGCCCGGTCAAATGAGCAGTTCTTC
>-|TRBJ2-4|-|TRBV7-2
CASSLEIQRVNIQYF
TGTGCCAGCAGCTTAGAGATACAGCGGGTAAACATTCAGTACTTC
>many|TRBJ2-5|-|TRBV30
CAWSVGSTQYF
TGTGCCTGGAGTGTCGGTTCGACCCAGTACTTC
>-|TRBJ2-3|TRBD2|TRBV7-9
CASRPGTTTDTQYF
TGTGCCAGCAGGCCCGGGACTACCACAGATACGCAGTATTTT
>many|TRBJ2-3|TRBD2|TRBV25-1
CASSESTGLAGGDTQYF
TGTGCCAGCAGTGAATCTACAGGACTAGCGGGAGGAGATACGCAGTATTTT
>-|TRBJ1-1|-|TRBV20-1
CSARPSRSGLNTEAFF
TGCAGTGCTAGACCTTCACGTTCGGGGTTGAACACTGAAGCTTTCTTT
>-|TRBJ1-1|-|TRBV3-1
CASSPPRGLNTEAFF
TGTGCCAGCAGCCCCCCCAGGGGATTGAACACTGAAGCTTTCTTT
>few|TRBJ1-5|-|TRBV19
CASTRVLGSNQPQHF
TGTGCCAGTACCCGGGTTTTGGGTAGCAATCAGCCCCAGCATTTT
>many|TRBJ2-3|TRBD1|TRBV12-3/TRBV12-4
CASSQDRGLGQYF
TGTGCCAGCAGCCAAGACAGGGGGCTAGGGCAGTATTTT